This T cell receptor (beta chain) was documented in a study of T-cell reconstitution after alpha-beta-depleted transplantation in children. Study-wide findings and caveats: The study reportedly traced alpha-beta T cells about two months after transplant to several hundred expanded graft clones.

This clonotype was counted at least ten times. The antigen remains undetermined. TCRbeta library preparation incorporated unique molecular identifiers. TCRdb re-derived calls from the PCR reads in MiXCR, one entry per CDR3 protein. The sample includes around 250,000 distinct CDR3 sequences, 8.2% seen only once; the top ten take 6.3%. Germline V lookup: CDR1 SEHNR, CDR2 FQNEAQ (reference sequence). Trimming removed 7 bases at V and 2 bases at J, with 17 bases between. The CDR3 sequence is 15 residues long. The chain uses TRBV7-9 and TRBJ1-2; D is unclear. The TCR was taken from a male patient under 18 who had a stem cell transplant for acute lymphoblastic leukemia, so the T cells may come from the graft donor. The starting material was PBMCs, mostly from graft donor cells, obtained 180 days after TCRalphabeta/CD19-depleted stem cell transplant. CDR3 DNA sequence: TGTGCCAGCACCACTACGGGTGGAGGGAACTATGGCTACACCTTC. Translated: CASTTTGGGNYGYTF.